This TCR beta chain derives from a study of blood T cell repertoires in COVID-19. Study information: Material from acute and convalescent COVID-19 was sourced from the United States, Italy and Spain. The cDNA or gDNA used as material had been derived from T cells, B-cell-depleted T cells, or PBMCs.

The CDR3 covers 15 residues. V was trimmed by 0 bases and J by 5 bases, leaving 10 bases between them. Germline loops: CDR1 LGHDT, CDR2 YNNKEL (reference sequence). As processed by the authors: It was from reference gene primer amplification that nucleated cell counts were estimated. This table comes from immunoSEQ multiplex PCR, and its TCRdb copy is limited to in-frame clones, with some not included. The DNA gave D and trimming, while V, J and clone size come from that table. The table shows about 27,000 clones, with around 82% occurring only once. Material: peripheral blood. This TCR derives from a man older than 75 with active or convalescent COVID-19. The V gene is TRBV3-1 (or the pseudogene TRBV3-2), the J gene TRBJ2-2; unclear D gene. Here the CDR3 reads CASSQDRLVTGELFF. The CDR3 DNA reads TGTGCCAGCAGCCAAGATCGGTTGGTTACCGGGGAGCTGTTTTTT.